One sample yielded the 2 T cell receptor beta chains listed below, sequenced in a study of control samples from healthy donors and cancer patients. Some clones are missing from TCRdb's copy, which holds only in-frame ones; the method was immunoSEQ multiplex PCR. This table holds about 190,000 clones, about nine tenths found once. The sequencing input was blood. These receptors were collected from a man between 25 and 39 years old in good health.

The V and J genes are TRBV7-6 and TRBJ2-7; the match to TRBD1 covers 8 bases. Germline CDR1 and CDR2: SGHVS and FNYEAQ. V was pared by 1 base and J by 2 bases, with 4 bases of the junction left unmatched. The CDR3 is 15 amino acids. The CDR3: CASSLEQGAPYEQYF. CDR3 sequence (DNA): TGTGCCAGCAGCTTAGAGCAGGGGGCTCCCTACGAGCAGTACTTC.

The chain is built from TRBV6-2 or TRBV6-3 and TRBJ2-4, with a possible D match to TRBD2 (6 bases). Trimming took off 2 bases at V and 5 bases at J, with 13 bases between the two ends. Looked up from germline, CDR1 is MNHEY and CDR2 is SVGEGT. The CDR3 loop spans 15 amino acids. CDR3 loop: CASSYAGGRENIQYF. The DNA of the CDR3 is TGTGCCAGCAGTTACGCCGGGGGAAGAGAAAACATTCAGTACTTC.